The present entry profiles one T cell receptor beta chain with its context. Its antigen is currently unknown. These data belong to a study of PD-1 blockade in classical Hodgkin lymphoma. CDR3 size: 15 residues. Germline trimming cut 4 bases from V and 6 bases from J; bases unmatched to any gene: 10. Germline CDR1 MNHNS, CDR2 SASEGT. This table comes from immunoSEQ multiplex PCR, and its TCRdb copy is limited to in-frame clones, with some not included. The sample has about 11,000 clones; over 70% are singletons. Relapse after autologous stem cell transplantation occurred in every patient, and brentuximab vedotin exposure varied. Study findings and constraints: Newly diagnosed patients reportedly had lower baseline TCR diversity than healthy donors.

The receptor's source is a human donor with classical Hodgkin lymphoma. The chain has TRBV6-1 and TRBJ1-2; the match to TRBD1 covers 8 bases. Sequencing was performed on peripheral blood mononuclear cells (PBMCs), taken before the second cycle of nivolumab. This chain's CDR3 is CASSARAGGLHGYTF. The DNA for the CDR3 is TGTGCCAGCAGTGCGAGGGCAGGGGGCCTGCATGGCTACACCTTC.